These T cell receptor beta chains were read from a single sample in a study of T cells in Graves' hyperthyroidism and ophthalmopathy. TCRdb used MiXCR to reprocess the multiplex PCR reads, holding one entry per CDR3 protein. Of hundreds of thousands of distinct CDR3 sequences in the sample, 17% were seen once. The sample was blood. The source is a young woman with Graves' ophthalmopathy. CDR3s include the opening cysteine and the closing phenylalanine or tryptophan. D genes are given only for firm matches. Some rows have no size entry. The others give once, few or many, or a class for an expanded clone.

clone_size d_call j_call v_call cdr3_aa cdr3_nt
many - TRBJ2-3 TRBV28 CASSFRQGLDTQYF TGTGCCAGCAGTTTTCGGCAGGGGTTAGATACGCAGTATTTT
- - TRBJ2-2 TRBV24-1 CATSEATANTGELFF TGTGCCACCAGTGAAGCGACTGCGAACACCGGGGAGCTGTTTTTT
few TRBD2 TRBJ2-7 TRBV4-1 CASSQLPGLVYEQYF TGCGCCAGCAGCCAACTTCCGGGACTAGTTTACGAGCAGTACTTC
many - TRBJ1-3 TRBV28 CASTPGQSRYTIYF TGTGCCAGCACTCCCGGACAGTCTCGGTACACCATATATTTT
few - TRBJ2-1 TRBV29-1 CSVFYPGGSSYNEQFF TGCAGCGTGTTTTACCCTGGCGGTAGCTCCTACAATGAGCAGTTCTTC
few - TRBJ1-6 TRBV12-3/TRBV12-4 CASIPPGTPSSYNSPLHF TGTGCCAGCATCCCTCCTGGGACGCCGAGCTCCTATAATTCACCCCTCCACTTT
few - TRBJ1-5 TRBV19 CASSIGPRQHQHF TGTGCCAGTAGTATAGGGCCACGGCAGCACCAGCATTTT
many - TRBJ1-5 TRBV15 CATSRDHKPGVRNQPQHF TGTGCCACCAGCAGAGACCATAAGCCGGGGGTACGCAATCAGCCCCAGCATTTT
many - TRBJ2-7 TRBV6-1 CASSSSTGEQYF TGTGCCAGCAGTTCGAGTACCGGGGAGCAGTACTTC
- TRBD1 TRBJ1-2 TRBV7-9 CASSPTGGINGYTF TGTGCCAGCAGCCCGACAGGGGGAATCAATGGCTACACCTTC
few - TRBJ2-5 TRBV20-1 CSALPGTEQETQYF TGCAGTGCTCTACCCGGGACGGAACAAGAGACCCAGTACTTC
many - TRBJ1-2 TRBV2 CASSTGTDNYGYTF TGTGCCAGCAGTACCGGGACGGATAACTATGGCTACACCTTC